The sequence of this T cell receptor beta chain was determined in a study of shared clonotypes between healthy human individuals. The data were produced by immunoSEQ multiplex PCR, yet TCRdb's version contains in-frame clones alone and is incomplete. This sample has about 1.5 million clones, with approximately 98% found just once. Germline V CDR1 and CDR2: MNHEY, SMNVEV (reference sequence). V dropped 3 bases and J dropped 5 bases, with 13 bases sitting between them. CDR3 length: 15 residues. The sequence came from a man aged 25 to 40 in good health. The material sequenced was naive CD4+ T cells sorted from blood. Specified subset: CD45RA+ positively selected. This chain joins TRBV27 and TRBJ2-2, with D unclear. For the CDR3, the DNA is TGTGCCAGCAGTTTTTACACGTCCGGTACCGGGGAGCTGTTTTTT. It encodes CASSFYTSGTGELFF.